This T cell receptor (beta chain) is drawn from a study of blood T cell repertoires in COVID-19. At the level of the study: Collection of acute and convalescent COVID-19 samples took place in the United States, Italy and Spain. The analysed material was cDNA or gDNA that came from T cells, B-cell-depleted T cells, or PBMCs.

Per the original data handling: Nucleated cell counts were estimated from reference gene primer amplification. The data were produced by immunoSEQ multiplex PCR, yet TCRdb's version contains in-frame clones alone and is incomplete. V and J calls plus clone size are reproduced from that table; the DNA served to infer D and trimming. Of around 170,000 clones listed, 75% to 80% are singletons. Material: peripheral blood. This TCR derives from a woman of 80 years or more with acute or convalescent COVID-19.

CDR3 loop: CASSLTSGIGNIQYF. The CDR3 DNA follows: TGTGCCAGCAGTTTAACTAGCGGGATAGGAAACATTCAGTACTTC. V gene TRBV28 combines with J gene TRBJ2-4; 10 nucleotides line up with TRBD2. Germline V lookup: CDR1 MDHEN, CDR2 SYDVKM. The CDR3 has 15 residues. V shed 2 bases and J 6 bases; nucleotides not matched to a gene: 4.